The sequence of this TCR beta chain was determined in a study of blood T cell repertoires in COVID-19. Across the study: T cells, B-cell-depleted T cells, or PBMCs provided the cDNA or gDNA that served as material.

Original processing methods: Amplifying reference gene primers gave estimates of nucleated cell counts. Generated by immunoSEQ multiplex PCR, the TCRdb table keeps only in-frame clones and is missing some. The V and J calls and clone size were taken over from that table, and D and trimming were inferred from the DNA. In the table there are tens of thousands of clones, approximately 88% of which are singletons. Sequenced: peripheral blood. This TCR was sampled from a human donor in a cohort sampled during active COVID-19.

This CDR3 reads CASSMLGGANTEAFF. The CDR3 coding sequence is TGTGCCAGTAGTATGTTAGGGGGGGCGAACACTGAAGCTTTCTTT. This chain links TRBV19 with TRBJ1-1; D perhaps matches TRBD1 (6 bases). CDR3 length: 15 residues. Trimming shortened V by 3 bases and J by 1 base, and 12 bases separated the two germline ends. Germline V gene lookup returns CDR1 LNHDA and CDR2 SQIVND (reference sequence). The full variable domain, with the rest looked up from reference TRBV19 and TRBJ1-1, is DGGITQSPKYLFRKEGQNVTLSCEQNLNHDAMYWYRQDPGQGLRLIYYSQIVNDFQKGDIAEGYSVSREKKESFPLTVTSAQKNPTAFYLCASSMLGGANTEAFFGQGTRLTVV.